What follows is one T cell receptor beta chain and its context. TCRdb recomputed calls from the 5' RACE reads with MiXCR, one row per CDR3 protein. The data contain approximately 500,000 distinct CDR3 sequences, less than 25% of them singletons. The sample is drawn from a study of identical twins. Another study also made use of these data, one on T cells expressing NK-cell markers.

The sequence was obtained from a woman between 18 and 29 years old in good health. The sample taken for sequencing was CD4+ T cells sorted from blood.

The CDR3 here is CASRSGGPGYNEQFF. CDR3 coding DNA: TGTGCCAGCAGATCCGGGGGGCCAGGCTACAATGAGCAGTTCTTC. This sequence joins TRBV6-1 and TRBJ2-1; tentative D call: TRBD2 (7 bases). V lost 6 bases and J lost 3, with 15 bases in between. Germline assignment: CDR1 MNHNS and CDR2 SASEGT. This CDR3 has 15 amino acids.